The entry below describes one TCR beta chain. What it binds is unknown. These data belong to a study of CD8+ T cells in alopecia areata. Study-level points and caveats: Normal scalp had lower clonality than lesional scalp, with alopecia totalis/universalis lesions showing this most strongly.

RNA extraction and reverse transcription yielded cDNA as sequencing template. The repertoire was sequenced with immunoSEQ multiplex PCR; TCRdb's copy has only in-frame clones and lacks some. The sample consists of 150,000 or so clones, around 86% of them appearing once. Lesional scalp punch biopsies and peripheral blood came from alopecia areata patients. The CDR3 runs 11 residues. V lost 2 bases and J 7 bases, leaving 5 bases between the germline ends. Looked up from germline, CDR1 is MDHEN and CDR2 is SYDVKM. Specimen: CD8+ T cells sorted from blood, collected at week 0. The source is a human donor with alopecia areata. The chain is built from TRBV28 and TRBJ1-2; D gene uncertain. The CDR3 region is CASSLALGYTF. The CDR3 DNA is TGTGCCAGCAGTTTAGCACTTGGCTACACCTTC.